The 28 T cell receptor beta chains below were found in one sample sequenced in a study of cytomegalovirus exposure and HLA in healthy donors. The PCR made use of 60 Vbeta and 13 Jbeta primers. Measured with immunoSEQ multiplex PCR; TCRdb has only the in-frame clones, and not every one. Of 210,000 or so clones in the sample, 60% to 80% were seen once. The sequencing input was PBMCs. These receptors were obtained from a man aged 18-30 years in good health and CMV-seronegative.

The chain employs TRBV7-8 and TRBJ1-1; D is perhaps TRBD1 (6 bases). In germline, CDR1 is SGHVS, CDR2 FQNEAQ. The germline V and J ends were trimmed by 1 base and 0 bases, with 21 bases remaining between them. CDR3 size: 19 residues. The CDR3 loop reads CASSLVDRSFLIMNTEAFF. The CDR3 nucleotides are TGTGCCAGCAGCTTAGTCGACAGGTCCTTCCTAATTATGAACACTGAAGCTTTCTTT.

This chain links TRBV6-5 with TRBJ1-1; no definite D call. Germline V gene data show CDR1 as MNHEY and CDR2 as SVGAGI. The CDR3 runs 13 residues. The ends were cut back, 0 bases at V and 1 base at J, with 3 bases in the middle. The CDR3 nucleotides are TGTGCCAGCAGTTACTCAGCGAACACTGAAGCTTTCTTT. This sequence encodes CASSYSANTEAFF.

Only one count was recorded for this clone. The chain combines TRBV6-5 with TRBJ1-2; D is ambiguous. Trimming removed 5 bases from V and 0 bases from J, with 10 bases in between. The CDR3 is 14 amino acids. CDR1 MNHEY and CDR2 SVGAGI come from the germline V gene. CDR3 nucleotide sequence: TGTGCCAGCAGTCCCCACAAAGCTAACTATGGCTACACCTTC. It specifies CASSPHKANYGYTF.

This clone was seen only a few times. The rearrangement uses TRBV9 and TRBJ2-1; 10 bases map to TRBD2. CDR1 SGDLS and CDR2 YYNGEE come from the germline V gene. V was pared by 0 bases and J by 4 bases, with 4 bases of the junction left unmatched. The CDR3 has 16 amino acids. CDR3 coding DNA: TGTGCCAGCAGCGTAGTCGAGCGGGGGGGATACAATGAGCAGTTCTTC. Translating it yields CASSVVERGGYNEQFF.

The chain joins TRBV7-8 to TRBJ2-4, with 7 bases that match TRBD1. From germline, CDR1 is SGHVS and CDR2 FQNEAQ. With V trimmed by 4 bases and J by 7 bases, 7 bases remained unmatched. The CDR3 is 14 amino acids. As DNA, the CDR3 is TGTGCCAGCAGCTCTCCCGGGACAGAGAACATTCAGTACTTC. This gives the protein CASSSPGTENIQYF.

The chain combines TRBV9 with TRBJ2-7; D perhaps matches TRBD1 (7 bases). Looked up from germline, CDR1 is SGDLS and CDR2 is YYNGEE. CDR3 length equals 14 residues. Trimming removed 4 bases from V and 6 bases from J, with 17 bases in between. DNA for the CDR3: TGTGCCAGCAGCTCGGGACAGCGGGCCCTCGAGCAGTACTTC. It encodes CASSSGQRALEQYF.

This clone has only one observation. The chain uses TRBV13 and TRBJ2-7; 7 bases match TRBD2. This CDR3 is built from 15 residues. V lost 6 bases, J lost 3 bases, and 11 bases stayed unmatched. Germline assignment: CDR1 PRHDT and CDR2 FYEKMQ (reference sequence). Here the CDR3 reads CASRTGSSGYYEQYF. DNA of the CDR3: TGTGCCAGCAGGACGGGGTCTAGCGGCTACTACGAGCAGTACTTC.

This clone was observed once. The V and J genes are TRBV11-2 and TRBJ1-4, with D unresolved. CDR1 is SGHAT, CDR2 FQNNGV, per germline. CDR3 size: 14 residues. V lost 5 bases, J lost 5 bases, and 12 bases lay in between. DNA for the CDR3: TGTGCCAGCAGCCTGGGTGGAGCGAATGAAAAACTGTTTTTT. It translates to CASSLGGANEKLFF.

This clone has more than one count but fewer than ten. V gene TRBV6-6 combines with J gene TRBJ2-7; D perhaps matches TRBD1 (6 bases). This CDR3 has 14 amino acids. Per the germline V gene, CDR1 is MNHNY and CDR2 is SVGAGI (reference sequence). With 2 bases removed from V and 2 bases from J, the gap between germline ends came to 10 bases. CDR3 in amino acids: CASSYGQNTYEQYF. In DNA, the CDR3 is TGTGCCAGCAGTTACGGACAGAACACCTACGAGCAGTACTTC.

Here the CDR3 reads CASSFGGARDTQYF. Here the CDR3 DNA reads TGTGCCAGCAGCTTCGGGGGAGCTAGAGATACGCAGTATTTT. The gene calls are TRBV4-2 and TRBJ2-3; TRBD2 is a possible D gene (6 bases). The germline V and J ends were trimmed by 5 bases and 5 bases, with 14 bases remaining between them. Germline CDR1 and CDR2: LGHNA and YNFKEQ. The CDR3 loop spans 14 amino acids.

The genes are TRBV7-2 and TRBJ2-1; TRBD2 matches 10 bases. Germline V lookup: CDR1 SGHTA, CDR2 FQGNSA. The CDR3 runs 17 residues. The junction had 15 bases not matched to a gene; V was cut back by 5 bases and J by 8 bases. The DNA of the CDR3 is TGTGCCAGCAGCCCAATGAAGCTAGCGGGAGTGGTGGATGAGCAGTTCTTC. Residues: CASSPMKLAGVVDEQFF.

This sequence joins TRBV25-1 and TRBJ2-7, with 7 bases aligning to TRBD1. CDR1 MGHDK and CDR2 SYGVNS come from the germline V gene. Trimming took 7 bases from V and 1 from J; bases not matched to a gene: 4. CDR3 length equals 13 residues. The CDR3 coding sequence is TGTGCCAGCACACAGGGGTGGTCCTACGAGCAGTACTTC. This encodes CASTQGWSYEQYF.

In its sample, this clone was seen a few times. The chain carries TRBV7-9 and TRBJ1-3; D is possibly TRBD1 (5 bases). The CDR3 runs 14 residues. Germline loops: CDR1 SEHNR, CDR2 FQNEAQ (reference sequence). Deletions cut 5 bases from V and 4 bases from J, with 12 bases between. In DNA, the CDR3 is TGTGCCAGCAGCCCGATTTACAGGGGAAACACCATATATTTT. Translation gives CASSPIYRGNTIYF.

This chain links TRBV7-2 with TRBJ2-7; TRBD2 matches 7 bases. With V trimmed by 1 base and J by 0 bases, 3 bases remained unmatched. Germline-derived CDR1 and CDR2 are SGHTA and FQGNSA. This CDR3 comprises 15 residues. CDR3 DNA: TGTGCCAGCAGCTTAGATTTAGCGGGCTCCTACGAGCAGTACTTC. As protein: CASSLDLAGSYEQYF.

This sequence joins TRBV27 and TRBJ1-2; 8 nucleotides match TRBD1. V was pared by 3 bases and J by 5 bases, with 5 bases of the junction left unmatched. Germline CDR1 MNHEY, CDR2 SMNVEV (reference sequence). The CDR3 is 14 amino acids. CDR3 nucleotides: TGTGCCAGCAGTTTTCAGGGGGCTCTATATGGCTACACCTTC. Translating gives CASSFQGALYGYTF.

V is TRBV19 and J is TRBJ2-5; TRBD1 matches at 12 bases. Losses at the gene ends were 6 bases for V and 7 bases for J; bases not matched to a gene: 0. Germline loops: CDR1 LNHDA, CDR2 SQIVND (reference sequence). The CDR3 totals 12 residues. This chain's CDR3 is CASRGQGATQYF. For the CDR3, the DNA is TGTGCCAGTAGGGGACAGGGGGCGACCCAGTACTTC.

This clone was detected a few times. The chain combines TRBV5-5 with TRBJ1-6; 7 bases agree with TRBD1. CDR3 length equals 15 residues. Unmatched junction bases numbered 10, after V lost 7 bases and J lost 6 bases. Germline CDR1 SGHKS, CDR2 YYEKEE (reference sequence). The CDR3, as DNA: TGTGCCAGCGCCTTCGGGGGACAGTTTAATTCACCCCTCCACTTT. It yields the protein CASAFGGQFNSPLHF.

The gene calls are TRBV4-3 and TRBJ1-1; D possibly corresponds to TRBD1 (5 bases). The CDR3 runs 16 residues. V was pared by 0 bases and J by 1 base, with 12 bases between. Germline V lookup: CDR1 LGHNA, CDR2 YSLEER. CDR3 in amino acids: CASSQERGLPNTEAFF. The CDR3 DNA sequence: TGCGCCAGCAGCCAAGAAAGGGGACTCCCGAACACTGAAGCTTTCTTT.

This clone was detected a few times. Here the CDR3 reads CASSNGDRDNSPLHF. Written as DNA, the CDR3 is TGTGCCAGCAGCAACGGGGACAGGGATAATTCACCCCTCCACTTT. The V call is TRBV11-3, the J call TRBJ1-6; 9 nucleotides agree with TRBD1. Germline V gives CDR1 SGHNT, CDR2 YENEEA. The CDR3 is 15 amino acids. The ends lost 5 bases at V and 5 bases at J; junction bases unmatched: 4.

The DNA for the CDR3 is TGCAGCGTTGATGCCCCACCGGACAGGGTTGGAAACACCATATATTTT. It translates to CSVDAPPDRVGNTIYF. The chain joins TRBV29-1 to TRBJ1-3, with 8 bases matching TRBD1. Losses at the gene ends were 3 bases for V and 3 bases for J; bases not matched to a gene: 10. The CDR3 contains 16 residues. The germline V gene has CDR1 SQVTM and CDR2 ANQGSEA.

The J gene is TRBJ2-1, the V gene TRBV9, with D tentatively TRBD1 (5 bases). Trimming left V 6 bases short and J 8 bases short, with 15 bases between. Germline V gives CDR1 SGDLS, CDR2 YYNGEE. This CDR3 has 13 amino acids. The CDR3 loop is CASNDGHADEQFF. The CDR3 region has the DNA TGTGCCAGCAACGACGGACATGCGGATGAGCAGTTCTTC.

This clone was detected only once. The chain couples TRBV15 to TRBJ1-2, with TRBD1 as a possible D gene (6 bases). CDR3 length equals 15 residues. The V gene's germline CDR1 is LNHNV and CDR2 YYDKDF (reference sequence). V was pared by 0 bases and J by 0 bases, with 8 bases between. The DNA of the CDR3 is TGTGCCACCAGCAGAGAAACAGGGACTAACTATGGCTACACCTTC. It encodes CATSRETGTNYGYTF. The complete variable domain, with remaining parts taken from reference TRBV15 and TRBJ1-2, reads DAMVIQNPRYQVTQFGKPVTLSCSQTLNHNVMYWYQQKSSQAPKLLFHYYDKDFNNEADTPDNFQSRRPNTSFCFLDIRSPGLGDTAMYLCATSRETGTNYGYTFGSGTRLTVV.

Here the CDR3 reads CASSHDGGLPYEQYF. CDR3 bases: TGTGCCAGCAGCCACGACGGGGGACTCCCCTACGAGCAGTACTTC. The chain combines TRBV7-2 with TRBJ2-7, with D maybe TRBD2 (6 bases). This CDR3 comprises 15 residues. Per germline, CDR1 SGHTA and CDR2 FQGNSA. Trimming cost V 5 bases and J 2 bases, with 16 bases left between them.

This chain connects TRBV19 to TRBJ1-3; a possible D gene is TRBD1 (6 bases). Germline loops: CDR1 LNHDA, CDR2 SQIVND (reference sequence). V was shortened by 7 bases and J by 8 bases, with 18 bases between the two germline ends. This CDR3 is built from 14 residues. This CDR3 reads CASTALQGKDTIYF. For the CDR3, the DNA is TGTGCCAGTACCGCCCTCCAGGGGAAGGACACCATATATTTT. Variable domain in full (rest from reference TRBV19 and TRBJ1-3): DGGITQSPKYLFRKEGQNVTLSCEQNLNHDAMYWYRQDPGQGLRLIYYSQIVNDFQKGDIAEGYSVSREKKESFPLTVTSAQKNPTAFYLCASTALQGKDTIYFGEGSWLTVV.

The rearrangement uses TRBV4-3 and TRBJ1-3; D ambiguous. The CDR3 extends over 15 amino acids. V gave up 0 bases and J gave up 3 bases, with 9 bases separating them. Germline CDR1 and CDR2: LGHNA and YSLEER. DNA of the CDR3: TGCGCCAGCAGCCAAGATGTCGCCGGTGGAAACACCATATATTTT. Translating it yields CASSQDVAGGNTIYF.

This chain uses TRBV5-6 with TRBJ1-2; D might be TRBD1 (6 bases). The CDR3 has 16 amino acids. The V gene's germline CDR1 is SGHDT and CDR2 YYEEEE. Trimming took off 0 bases at V and 4 bases at J, with 16 bases between the two ends. The CDR3: CASSLAAHRVGYGYTF. CDR3 coding DNA: TGTGCCAGCAGCTTGGCCGCTCACAGGGTCGGCTATGGCTACACCTTC.

This rearrangement joins TRBV30 to TRBJ1-5; D may be TRBD1 (5 bases). The germline V gene encodes CDR1 GTSNPN and CDR2 SVGIG (reference sequence). The CDR3 sequence is 13 residues long. With 4 bases removed from V and 7 bases from J, the gap between germline ends came to 14 bases. CDR3 protein: CAWKQGPGQPQHF. In DNA, the CDR3 is TGTGCCTGGAAGCAGGGTCCCGGACAGCCCCAGCATTTT.

V gene TRBV15 combines with J gene TRBJ2-3; no reliable D call. V was shortened by 3 bases and J by 1 base, with 8 bases between the two germline ends. Germline loops: CDR1 LNHNV, CDR2 YYDKDF (reference sequence). The length of the CDR3 is 14 residues. The CDR3 protein is CATSRRDRTDTQYF. CDR3 in DNA: TGTGCCACCAGCAGGAGAGATCGCACAGATACGCAGTATTTT.